This T cell receptor beta chain derives from a study of blood T cell repertoires in COVID-19. The overall study: Whether acute or convalescent, the COVID-19 samples came from the United States, Italy and Spain.

In the authors' workflow: From reference gene primer amplification, estimates of nucleated cell counts were derived. Here immunoSEQ multiplex PCR was the method, and the copy in TCRdb shows in-frame clones only, minus some. The DNA gave D and trimming, while V, J and clone size come from that table. In the table there are about 140,000 clones, approximately 83% of which are singletons. CDR3 length: 17 amino acids. Germline values: CDR1 KGHDR, CDR2 SFDVKD. Trimming removed 4 bases from V and 1 base from J; junction bases left unmatched: 9. The receptor was isolated from a woman aged 55-69 years with acute or convalescent COVID-19. Material for sequencing was peripheral blood. The gene calls are TRBV24-1 and TRBJ2-1; 7 nucleotides agree with TRBD1. The CDR3 nucleotides are TGTGCCACCAGTGACCGGAACAGGGGTCGGTCCTACAATGAGCAGTTCTTC. Translation: CATSDRNRGRSYNEQFF.